This T cell receptor (beta chain) originates from a study of T-cell memory formation after mild COVID-19. TCRdb redid the calling of the 5' RACE reads with MiXCR, one entry per CDR3 protein. The table shows roughly 190,000 distinct CDR3 sequences, with approximately 16% occurring only once. What was sequenced was PBMCs or a T cell subset sorted from them (not recorded which). The source is an adult woman who had mild COVID-19 (a few samples of this study predate the infection). Cell type and time point are not known.

Written as DNA, the CDR3 is TGTGCCTGGAGTGTACGGAGCAGGGTAGTCAACACTGAAGCTTTCTTT. Amino acids: CAWSVRSRVVNTEAFF. The rearrangement links TRBV30 to TRBJ1-1; perhaps TRBD1 as D (5 bases). CDR3 length: 16 residues. Trimming shortened V by 0 bases and J by 2 bases, and 16 bases separated the two germline ends. Germline V gives CDR1 GTSNPN, CDR2 SVGIG (reference sequence). Together with reference TRBV30 and TRBJ1-1, the CDR3 gives the full variable domain: SQTIHQWPATLVQPVGSPLSLECTVEGTSNPNLYWYRQAAGRGLQLLFYSVGIGQISSEVPQNLSASRPQDRQFILSSKKLLLSDSGFYLCAWSVRSRVVNTEAFFGQGTRLTVV.